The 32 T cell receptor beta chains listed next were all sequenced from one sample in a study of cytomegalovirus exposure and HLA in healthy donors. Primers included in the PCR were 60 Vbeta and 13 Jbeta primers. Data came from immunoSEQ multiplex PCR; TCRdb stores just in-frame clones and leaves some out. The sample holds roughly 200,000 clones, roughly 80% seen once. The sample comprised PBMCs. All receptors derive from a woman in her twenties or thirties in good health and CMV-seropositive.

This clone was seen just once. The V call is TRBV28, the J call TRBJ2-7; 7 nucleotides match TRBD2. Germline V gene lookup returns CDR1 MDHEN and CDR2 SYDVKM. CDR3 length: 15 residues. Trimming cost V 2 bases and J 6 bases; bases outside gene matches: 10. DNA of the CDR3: TGTGCCAGCAGTTTAGCCCCCGGGGGGATTGGCGAGCAGTACTTC. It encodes CASSLAPGGIGEQYF.

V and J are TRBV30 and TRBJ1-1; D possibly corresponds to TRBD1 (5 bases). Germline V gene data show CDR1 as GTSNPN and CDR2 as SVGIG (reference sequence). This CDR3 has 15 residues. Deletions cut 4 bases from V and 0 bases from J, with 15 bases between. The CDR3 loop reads CAWKRGGGMNTEAFF. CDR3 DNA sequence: TGTGCCTGGAAGCGGGGGGGAGGTATGAACACTGAAGCTTTCTTT.

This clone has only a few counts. DNA of the CDR3: TGTGCCAGCAGTTTATTAAGGGGCCCCGGTGAAAAACTGTTTTTT. This encodes CASSLLRGPGEKLFF. V usage is TRBV28 and J usage is TRBJ1-4; a weak D match, TRBD1 (5 bases). CDR3 size: 15 residues. Trimming removed 1 base at V and 7 bases at J, with 13 bases between. The germline gives CDR1 MDHEN, CDR2 SYDVKM.

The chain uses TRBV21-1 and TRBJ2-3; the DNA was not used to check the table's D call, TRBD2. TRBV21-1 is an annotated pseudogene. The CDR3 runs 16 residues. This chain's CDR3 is CASSGRTSGCTDTQYF. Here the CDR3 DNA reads TGTGCCAGCAGCGGTCGGACTAGCGGGTGCACAGATACGCAGTATTTT.

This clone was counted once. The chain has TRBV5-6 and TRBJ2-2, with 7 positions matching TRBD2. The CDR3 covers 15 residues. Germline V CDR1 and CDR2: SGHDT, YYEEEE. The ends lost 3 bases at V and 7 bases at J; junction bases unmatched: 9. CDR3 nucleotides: TGTGCCAGCAGCTCATCTAGCGGACTCCACGGGGAGCTGTTTTTT. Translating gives CASSSSSGLHGELFF.

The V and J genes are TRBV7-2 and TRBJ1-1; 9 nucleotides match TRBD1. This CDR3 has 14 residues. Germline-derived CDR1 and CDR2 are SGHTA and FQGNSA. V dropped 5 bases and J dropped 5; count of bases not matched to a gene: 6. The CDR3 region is CASSHATGGTEAFF. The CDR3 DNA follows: TGTGCCAGCAGCCACGCGACAGGGGGGACTGAAGCTTTCTTT.

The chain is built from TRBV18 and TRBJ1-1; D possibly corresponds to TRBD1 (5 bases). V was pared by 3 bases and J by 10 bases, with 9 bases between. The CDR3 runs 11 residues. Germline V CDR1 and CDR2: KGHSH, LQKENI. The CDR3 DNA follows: TGTGCCAGCTCACCGGGGACTCTAGCTTTCTTT. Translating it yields CASSPGTLAFF.

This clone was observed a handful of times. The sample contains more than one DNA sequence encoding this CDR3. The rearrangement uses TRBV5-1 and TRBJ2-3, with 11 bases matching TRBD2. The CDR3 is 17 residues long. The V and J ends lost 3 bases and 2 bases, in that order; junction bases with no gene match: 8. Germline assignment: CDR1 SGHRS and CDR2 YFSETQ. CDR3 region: CASSWPLAGGSTDTQYF. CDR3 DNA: TGCGCCAGCAGCTGGCCCCTAGCGGGGGGCTCCACAGATACGCAGTATTTT. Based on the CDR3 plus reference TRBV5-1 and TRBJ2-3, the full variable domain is KAGVTQTPRYLIKTRGQQVTLSCSPISGHRSVSWYQQTPGQGLQFLFEYFSETQRNKGNFPGRFSGRQFSNSRSEMNVSTLELGDSALYLCASSWPLAGGSTDTQYFGPGTRLTVL.

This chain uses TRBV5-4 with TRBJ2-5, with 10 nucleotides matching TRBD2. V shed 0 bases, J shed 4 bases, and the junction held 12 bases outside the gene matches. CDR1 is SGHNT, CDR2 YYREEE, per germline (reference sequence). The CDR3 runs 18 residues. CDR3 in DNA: TGTGCCAGCAGCTTGGAGCGGGGGGGCCGATTTGGTGGAGAGACCCAGTACTTC. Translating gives CASSLERGGRFGGETQYF.

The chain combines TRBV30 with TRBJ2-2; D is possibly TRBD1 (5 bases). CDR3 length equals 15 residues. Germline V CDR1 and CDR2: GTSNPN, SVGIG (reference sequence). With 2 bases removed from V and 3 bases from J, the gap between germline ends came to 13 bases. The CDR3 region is CAWSTGSFDTGELFF. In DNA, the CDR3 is TGTGCCTGGAGTACAGGTAGTTTCGACACCGGGGAGCTGTTTTTT.

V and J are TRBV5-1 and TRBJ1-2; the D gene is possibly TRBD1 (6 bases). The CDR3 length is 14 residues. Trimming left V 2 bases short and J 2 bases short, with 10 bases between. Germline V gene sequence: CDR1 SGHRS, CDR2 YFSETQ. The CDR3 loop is CASSFEGTNYGYTF. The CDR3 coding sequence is TGCGCCAGCAGCTTCGAGGGGACAAACTATGGCTACACCTTC. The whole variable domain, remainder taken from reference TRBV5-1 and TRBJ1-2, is KAGVTQTPRYLIKTRGQQVTLSCSPISGHRSVSWYQQTPGQGLQFLFEYFSETQRNKGNFPGRFSGRQFSNSRSEMNVSTLELGDSALYLCASSFEGTNYGYTFGSGTRLTVV.

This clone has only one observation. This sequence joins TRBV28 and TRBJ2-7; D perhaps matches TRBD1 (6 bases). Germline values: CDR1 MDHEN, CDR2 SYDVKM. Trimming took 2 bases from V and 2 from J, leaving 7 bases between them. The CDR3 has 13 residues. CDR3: CASSLTGPYEQYF. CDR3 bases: TGTGCCAGCAGTTTAACAGGGCCCTACGAGCAGTACTTC.

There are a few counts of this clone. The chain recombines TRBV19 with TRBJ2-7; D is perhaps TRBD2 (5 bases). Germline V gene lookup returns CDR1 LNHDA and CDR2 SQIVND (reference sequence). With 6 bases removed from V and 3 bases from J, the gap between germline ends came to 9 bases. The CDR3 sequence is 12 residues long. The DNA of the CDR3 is TGTGCCAGTAGAAGCGGAGTCTACGAGCAGTACTTC. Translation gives CASRSGVYEQYF.

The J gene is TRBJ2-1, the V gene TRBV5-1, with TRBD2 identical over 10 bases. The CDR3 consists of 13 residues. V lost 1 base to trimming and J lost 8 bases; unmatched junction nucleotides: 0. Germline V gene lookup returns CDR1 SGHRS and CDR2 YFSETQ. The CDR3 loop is CASSLSGGDEQFF. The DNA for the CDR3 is TGCGCCAGCAGCTTGAGCGGGGGGGATGAGCAGTTCTTC.

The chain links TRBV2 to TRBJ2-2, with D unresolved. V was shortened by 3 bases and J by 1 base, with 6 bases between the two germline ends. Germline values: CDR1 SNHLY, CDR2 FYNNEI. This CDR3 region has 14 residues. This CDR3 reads CASSEEWNTGELFF. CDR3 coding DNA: TGTGCCAGCAGTGAGGAGTGGAACACCGGGGAGCTGTTTTTT.

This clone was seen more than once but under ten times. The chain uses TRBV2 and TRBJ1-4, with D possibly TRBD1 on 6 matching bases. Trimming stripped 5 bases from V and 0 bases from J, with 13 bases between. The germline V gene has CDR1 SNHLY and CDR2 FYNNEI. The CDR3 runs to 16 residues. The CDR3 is CASSFRQVPTNEKLFF. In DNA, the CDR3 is TGTGCCAGCAGTTTCCGACAGGTTCCAACTAATGAAAAACTGTTTTTT.

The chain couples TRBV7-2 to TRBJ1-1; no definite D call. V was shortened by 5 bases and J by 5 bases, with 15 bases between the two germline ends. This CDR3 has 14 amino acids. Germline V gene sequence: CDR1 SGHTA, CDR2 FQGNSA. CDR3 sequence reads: CASSPGLRSTEAFF. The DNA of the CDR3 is TGTGCCAGCAGCCCCGGACTTAGGAGTACTGAAGCTTTCTTT.

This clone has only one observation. The CDR3 protein is CASRNPGGTGTEAFF. The CDR3 region has the DNA TGTGCCAGTAGGAACCCAGGGGGGACCGGCACTGAAGCTTTCTTT. The chain has TRBV19 and TRBJ1-1, with 7 bases lining up with TRBD1. CDR1 and CDR2 (germline): LNHDA, SQIVND (reference sequence). V trimming: 6 bases; J trimming: 4 bases; junction bases outside the gene matches: 11. The CDR3 runs to 15 residues.

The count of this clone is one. CDR3 amino acids: CAWSRGRIYGYTF. The CDR3 bases are TGTGCCTGGAGCAGGGGGCGAATCTATGGCTACACCTTC. This chain joins TRBV30 and TRBJ1-2; 8 positions match TRBD1. Trimming removed 3 bases from V and 4 bases from J; junction bases left unmatched: 4. Germline CDR1 and CDR2: GTSNPN and SVGIG (reference sequence). The CDR3 is made up of 13 amino acids.

Written as DNA, the CDR3 is TGTGCCAGCAGCCCTAGGGGGAGGGGTAATGAAAAACTGTTTTTT. Its translation: CASSPRGRGNEKLFF. The gene calls are TRBV28 and TRBJ1-4; D is perhaps TRBD1 (6 bases). CDR1 is MDHEN and CDR2 is SYDVKM in the germline V gene. V lost 6 bases and J 4 bases, leaving 15 bases between the germline ends. The CDR3 is 15 residues long.

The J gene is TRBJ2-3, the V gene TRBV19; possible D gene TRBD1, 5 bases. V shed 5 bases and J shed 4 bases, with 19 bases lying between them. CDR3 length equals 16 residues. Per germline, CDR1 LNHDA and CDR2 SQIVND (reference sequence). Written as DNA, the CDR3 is TGTGCCAGTAGTGCCGTGATAGGGGCCCCTCCAGATACGCAGTATTTT. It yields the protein CASSAVIGAPPDTQYF.

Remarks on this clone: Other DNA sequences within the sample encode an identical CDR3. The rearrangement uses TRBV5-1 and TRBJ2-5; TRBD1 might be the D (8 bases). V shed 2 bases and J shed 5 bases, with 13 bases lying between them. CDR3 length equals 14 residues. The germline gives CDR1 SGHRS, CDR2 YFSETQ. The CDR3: CASSLGQGGETQYF. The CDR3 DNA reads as TGCGCCAGCAGCTTAGGACAGGGAGGGGAGACCCAGTACTTC.

The CDR3 region has the DNA TGTGCCAGCAGCCCACAAGAGACCCAGTACTTC. This codes for CASSPQETQYF. This chain links TRBV5-5 with TRBJ2-5; no definite D call. V was pared by 4 bases and J by 2 bases, with 3 bases between. Germline V CDR1 and CDR2: SGHKS, YYEKEE (reference sequence). This CDR3 contains 11 residues.

DNA for the CDR3: TGTGCCAGCAGCTTTGATAGCTCTGGAAACACCATATATTTT. Amino acid sequence: CASSFDSSGNTIYF. The V and J genes are TRBV5-4 and TRBJ1-3, with D uncertain. Germline V CDR1 and CDR2: SGHNT, YYREEE (reference sequence). Trimming took off 2 bases at V and 0 bases at J, with 6 bases between the two ends. The CDR3 runs 14 residues.

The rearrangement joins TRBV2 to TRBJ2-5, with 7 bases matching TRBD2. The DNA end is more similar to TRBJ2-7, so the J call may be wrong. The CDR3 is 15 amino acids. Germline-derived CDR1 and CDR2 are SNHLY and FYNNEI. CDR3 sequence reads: CATSTSSGVAYEQYF. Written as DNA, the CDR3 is TGTGCCACCTCAACCTCTAGCGGAGTTGCCTACGAGCAGTACTTC.

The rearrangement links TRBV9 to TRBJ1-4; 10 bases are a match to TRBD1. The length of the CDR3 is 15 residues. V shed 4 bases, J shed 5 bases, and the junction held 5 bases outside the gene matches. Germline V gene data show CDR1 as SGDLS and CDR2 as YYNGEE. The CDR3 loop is CASSLRTGGNEKLFF. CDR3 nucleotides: TGTGCCAGCAGCCTTAGGACAGGGGGAAATGAAAAACTGTTTTTT.

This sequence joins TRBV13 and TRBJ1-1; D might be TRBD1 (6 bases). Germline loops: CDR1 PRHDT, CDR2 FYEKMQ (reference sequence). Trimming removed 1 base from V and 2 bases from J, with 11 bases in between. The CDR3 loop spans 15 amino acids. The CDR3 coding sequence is TGTGCCAGCAGCTTAGTTGCGGGGGCCAACACTGAAGCTTTCTTT. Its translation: CASSLVAGANTEAFF.

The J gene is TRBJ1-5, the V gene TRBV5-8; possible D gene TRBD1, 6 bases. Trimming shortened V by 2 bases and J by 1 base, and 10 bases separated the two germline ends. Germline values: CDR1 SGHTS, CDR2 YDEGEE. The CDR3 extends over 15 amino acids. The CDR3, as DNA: TGTGCCAGCAGCTTAGGGGGAGTCAGCAATCAGCCCCAGCATTTT. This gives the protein CASSLGGVSNQPQHF.

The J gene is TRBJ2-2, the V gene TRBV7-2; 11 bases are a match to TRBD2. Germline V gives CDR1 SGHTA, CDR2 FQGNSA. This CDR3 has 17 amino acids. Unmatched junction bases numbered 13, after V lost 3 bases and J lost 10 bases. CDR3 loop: CASSLANSGLAAQELFF. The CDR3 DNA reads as TGTGCCAGCAGCTTGGCCAATTCGGGACTAGCGGCCCAGGAGCTGTTTTTT.

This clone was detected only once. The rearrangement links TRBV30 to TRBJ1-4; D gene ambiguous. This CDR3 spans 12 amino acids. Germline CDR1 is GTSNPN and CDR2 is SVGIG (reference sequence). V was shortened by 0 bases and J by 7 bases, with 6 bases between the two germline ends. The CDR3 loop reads CAWSVLGEKLFF. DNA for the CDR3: TGTGCCTGGAGTGTACTAGGTGAAAAACTGTTTTTT.

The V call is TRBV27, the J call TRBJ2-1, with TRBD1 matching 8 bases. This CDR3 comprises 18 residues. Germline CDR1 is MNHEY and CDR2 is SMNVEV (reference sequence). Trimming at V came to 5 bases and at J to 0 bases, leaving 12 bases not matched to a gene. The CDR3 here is CASSTGTGGLRSYNEQFF. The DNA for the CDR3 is TGTGCCAGCAGTACCGGGACAGGAGGTCTGCGCTCCTACAATGAGCAGTTCTTC.

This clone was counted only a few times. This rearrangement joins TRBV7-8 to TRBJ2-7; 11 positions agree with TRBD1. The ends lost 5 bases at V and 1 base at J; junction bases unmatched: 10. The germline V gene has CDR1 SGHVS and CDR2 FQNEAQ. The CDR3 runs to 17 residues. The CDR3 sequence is CASSPRTGGTLSYEQYF. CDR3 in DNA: TGTGCCAGCAGCCCTCGGACAGGGGGCACTCTGTCCTACGAGCAGTACTTC. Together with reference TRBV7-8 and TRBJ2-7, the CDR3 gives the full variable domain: GAGVSQSPRYKVAKRGQDVALRCDPISGHVSLFWYQQALGQGPEFLTYFQNEAQLDKSGLPSDRFFAERPEGSVSTLKIQRTQQEDSAVYLCASSPRTGGTLSYEQYFGPGTRLTVT.